Listed below are T cell receptor beta chains from one sample, sequenced in a study of neurological immune-mediated disorders. TCRdb reprocessed the 5' RACE reads via MiXCR and lists one record per CDR3 protein. The sample records approximately 36,000 distinct CDR3 sequences, around 14% being singletons. The sequencing sample was made of PBMCs. The receptors here all came from a woman between 50 and 59 years old with HTLV-1-associated myelopathy (HAM/TSP). Each CDR3 is given with its conserved first and last residue. D genes are given only for firm matches. Clone size is stated in some rows and not others, as once, few, many or a class when expanded.

TRBJ2-3 | NA | TRBD2 | TRBV27 | CASSILSGSTDTQYF | TGTGCCAGCAGTATCCTTAGCGGGAGCACAGATACGCAGTATTTT
TRBJ1-2 | many | NA | TRBV7-2 | CASSFRGQGGDSGYTF | TGTGCCAGCAGCTTTCGAGGGCAAGGGGGGGATAGTGGCTACACCTTC
TRBJ1-5 | many | NA | TRBV15 | CATSRDPGSNQPQHF | TGTGCCACCAGCAGAGACCCGGGCTCGAATCAGCCCCAGCATTTT
TRBJ1-1 | many | NA | TRBV12-3/TRBV12-4 | CASSFLTGPQNTEAFF | TGTGCCAGCAGTTTCTTAACAGGGCCGCAGAACACTGAAGCTTTCTTT
TRBJ1-5 | NA | TRBD1 | TRBV19 | CASSPRTGVQPQHF | TGTGCCAGTAGTCCAAGGACAGGGGTACAGCCCCAGCATTTT
TRBJ1-5 | NA | NA | TRBV7-2 | CASSLTPASNQPQHF | TGTGCCAGCAGCTTGACCCCTGCAAGCAATCAGCCCCAGCATTTT
TRBJ2-3 | many | TRBD1 | TRBV5-1 | CASSLINLGQGRTDTQYF | TGCGCCAGCAGCTTGATTAACTTAGGACAGGGGAGGACAGATACGCAGTATTTT
TRBJ2-7 | many | NA | TRBV25-1 | CASSGIGREQYF | TGTGCCAGCAGTGGGATAGGGCGCGAGCAGTACTTC
TRBJ1-4 | NA | NA | TRBV9 | CASSAAQGATNEKLFF | TGTGCCAGCAGCGCGGCCCAGGGAGCAACTAATGAAAAACTGTTTTTT
TRBJ2-5 | many | NA | TRBV5-1 | CASSSPGLGETQYF | TGCGCCAGCAGCAGTCCCGGGCTCGGGGAGACCCAGTACTTC
TRBJ2-3 | many | NA | TRBV3-1 | CASSPTINSADTQYF | TGTGCCAGCAGCCCCACTATTAATTCGGCAGATACGCAGTATTTT
TRBJ2-3 | many | TRBD2 | TRBV27 | CASSLSGGAGPDTQYF | TGTGCCAGCAGTCTCAGCGGGGGGGCTGGGCCAGATACGCAGTATTTT